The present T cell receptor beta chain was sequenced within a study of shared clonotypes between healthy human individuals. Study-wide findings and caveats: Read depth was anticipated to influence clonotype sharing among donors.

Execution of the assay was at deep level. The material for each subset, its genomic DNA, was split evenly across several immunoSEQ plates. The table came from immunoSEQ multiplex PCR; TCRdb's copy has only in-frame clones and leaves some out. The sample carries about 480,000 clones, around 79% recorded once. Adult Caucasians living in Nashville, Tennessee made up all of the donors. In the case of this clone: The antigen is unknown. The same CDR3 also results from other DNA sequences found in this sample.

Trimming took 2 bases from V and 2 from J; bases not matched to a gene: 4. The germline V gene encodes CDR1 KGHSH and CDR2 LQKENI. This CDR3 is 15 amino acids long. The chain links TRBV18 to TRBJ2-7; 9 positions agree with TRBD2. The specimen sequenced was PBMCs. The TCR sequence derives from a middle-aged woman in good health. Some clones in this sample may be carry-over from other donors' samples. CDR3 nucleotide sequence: TGTGCCAGCTCACCAGGGCTAGCGGGGACCTACGAGCAGTACTTC. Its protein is CASSPGLAGTYEQYF. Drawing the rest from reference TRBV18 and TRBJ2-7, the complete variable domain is NAGVMQNPRHLVRRRGQEARLRCSPMKGHSHVYWYRQLPEEGLKFMVYLQKENIIDESGMPKERFSAEFPKEGPSILRIQQVVRGDSAAYFCASSPGLAGTYEQYFGPGTRLTVT.